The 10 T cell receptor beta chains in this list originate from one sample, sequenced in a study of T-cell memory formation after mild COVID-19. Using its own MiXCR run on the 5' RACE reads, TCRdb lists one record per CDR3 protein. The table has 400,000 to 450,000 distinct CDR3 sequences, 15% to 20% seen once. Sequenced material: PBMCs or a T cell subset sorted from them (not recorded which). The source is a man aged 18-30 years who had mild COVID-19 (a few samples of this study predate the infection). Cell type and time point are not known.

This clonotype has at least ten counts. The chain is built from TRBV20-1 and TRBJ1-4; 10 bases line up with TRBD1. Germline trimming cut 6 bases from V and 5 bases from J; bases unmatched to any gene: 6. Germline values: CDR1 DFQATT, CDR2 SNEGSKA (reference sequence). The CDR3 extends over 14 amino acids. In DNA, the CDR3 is TGCAGTGCGGAGTCGACAGGGGGCAATGAAAAACTGTTTTTT. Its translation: CSAESTGGNEKLFF.

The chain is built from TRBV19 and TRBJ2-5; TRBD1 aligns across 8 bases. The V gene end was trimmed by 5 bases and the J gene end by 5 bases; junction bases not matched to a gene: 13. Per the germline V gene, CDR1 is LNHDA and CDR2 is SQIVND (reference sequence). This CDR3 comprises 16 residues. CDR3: CASSFVAGGLVETQYF. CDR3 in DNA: TGTGCCAGTAGTTTCGTGGCAGGGGGCTTGGTGGAGACCCAGTACTTC.

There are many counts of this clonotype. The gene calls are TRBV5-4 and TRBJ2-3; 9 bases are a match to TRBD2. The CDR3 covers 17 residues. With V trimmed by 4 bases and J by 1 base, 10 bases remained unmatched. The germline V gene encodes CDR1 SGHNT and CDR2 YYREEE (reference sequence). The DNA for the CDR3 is TGTGCCAGCAGCCCGGAACTAGCGGGCAGGGGCACAGATACGCAGTATTTT. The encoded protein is CASSPELAGRGTDTQYF.

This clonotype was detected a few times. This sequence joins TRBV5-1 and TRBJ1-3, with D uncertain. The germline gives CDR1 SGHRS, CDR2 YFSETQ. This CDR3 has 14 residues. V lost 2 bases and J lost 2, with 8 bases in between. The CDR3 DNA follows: TGCGCCAGCAGCTTCGGGAATACTGGAAACACCATATATTTT. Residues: CASSFGNTGNTIYF.

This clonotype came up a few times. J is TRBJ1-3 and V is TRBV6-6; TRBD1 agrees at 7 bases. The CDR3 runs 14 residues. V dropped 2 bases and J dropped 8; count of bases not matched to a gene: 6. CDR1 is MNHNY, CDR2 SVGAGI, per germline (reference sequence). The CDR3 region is CASSYPTGFDTIYF. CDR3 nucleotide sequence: TGTGCCAGCAGTTACCCGACAGGGTTTGACACCATATATTTT.

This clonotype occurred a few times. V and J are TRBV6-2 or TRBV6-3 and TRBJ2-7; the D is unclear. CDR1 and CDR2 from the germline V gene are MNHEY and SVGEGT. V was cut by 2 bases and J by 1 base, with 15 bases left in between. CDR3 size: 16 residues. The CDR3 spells CASSYPPTPSSYEQYV. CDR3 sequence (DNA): TGTGCCAGCAGTTACCCTCCGACACCTTCTTCCTACGAGCAGTACGTC.

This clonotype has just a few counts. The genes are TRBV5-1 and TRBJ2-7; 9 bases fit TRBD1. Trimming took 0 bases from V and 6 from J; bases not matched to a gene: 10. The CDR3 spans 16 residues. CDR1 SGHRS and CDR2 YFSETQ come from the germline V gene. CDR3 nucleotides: TGCGCCAGCAGCTTGGCGACCGGGACAGGGACCCCCGAGCAGTACTTC. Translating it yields CASSLATGTGTPEQYF.

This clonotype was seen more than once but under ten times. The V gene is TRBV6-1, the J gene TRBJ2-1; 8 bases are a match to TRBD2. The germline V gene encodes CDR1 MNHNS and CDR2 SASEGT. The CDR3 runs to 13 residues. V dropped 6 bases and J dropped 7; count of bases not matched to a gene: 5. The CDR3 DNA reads TGTGCCAGCAGGGCGGGCGGGGGGAATGAGCAGTTCTTC. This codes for CASRAGGGNEQFF.

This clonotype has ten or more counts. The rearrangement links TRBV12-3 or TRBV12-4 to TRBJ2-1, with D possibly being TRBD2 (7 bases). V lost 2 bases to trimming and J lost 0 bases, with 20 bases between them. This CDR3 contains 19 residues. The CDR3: CASSLRGGIAVSSYNEQFF. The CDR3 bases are TGTGCCAGCAGTTTAAGGGGGGGGATAGCTGTGAGCTCCTACAATGAGCAGTTCTTC.

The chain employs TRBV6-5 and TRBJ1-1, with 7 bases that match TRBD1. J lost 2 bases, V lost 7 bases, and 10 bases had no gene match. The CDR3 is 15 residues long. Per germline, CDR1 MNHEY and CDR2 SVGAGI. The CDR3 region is CASTQGGEGNTEAFF. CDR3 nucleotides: TGTGCCAGCACCCAGGGGGGGGAGGGCAACACTGAAGCTTTCTTT.